The sequence of this T cell receptor (beta chain) was determined in a study of blood T cell repertoires in COVID-19. Study details: Sample material is recorded as cDNA or gDNA derived from T cells, B-cell-depleted T cells, or PBMCs.

The data were produced by immunoSEQ multiplex PCR, yet TCRdb's version contains in-frame clones alone and is incomplete. The sample includes 100,000 to 150,000 clones, around 87% of them seen just once. V lost 6 bases to trimming and J lost 1 base, with 10 bases between them. This CDR3 has 13 amino acids. Germline-derived CDR1 and CDR2 are MNHEY and SVGAGI. With respect to this clone: The same CDR3 is also encoded by other DNA sequences in this sample.

The origin of this receptor is a woman aged 55-69 years with acute or convalescent COVID-19. The source material was peripheral blood. The J gene is TRBJ2-7, the V gene TRBV6-5; TRBD1 is a possible D gene (6 bases). CDR3 bases: TGTGCCAGCAGACGAACAGGGTCCTACGAGCAGTACGTC. This gives the protein CASRRTGSYEQYV.